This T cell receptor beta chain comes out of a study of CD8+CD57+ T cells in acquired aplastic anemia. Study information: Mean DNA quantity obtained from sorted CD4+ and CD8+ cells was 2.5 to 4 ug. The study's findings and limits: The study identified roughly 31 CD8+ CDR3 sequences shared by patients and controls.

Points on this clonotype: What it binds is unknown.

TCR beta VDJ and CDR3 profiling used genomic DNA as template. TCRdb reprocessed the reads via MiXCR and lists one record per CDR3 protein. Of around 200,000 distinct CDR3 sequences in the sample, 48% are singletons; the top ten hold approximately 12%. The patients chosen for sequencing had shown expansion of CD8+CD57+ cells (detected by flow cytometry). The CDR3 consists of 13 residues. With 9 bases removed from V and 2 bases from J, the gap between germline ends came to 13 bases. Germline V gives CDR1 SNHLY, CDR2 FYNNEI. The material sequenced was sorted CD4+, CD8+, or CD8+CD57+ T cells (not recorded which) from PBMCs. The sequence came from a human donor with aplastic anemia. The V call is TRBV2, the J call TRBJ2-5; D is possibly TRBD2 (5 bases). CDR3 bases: TGTGCCAGACTACGGACTCCACAAGAGACCCAGTACTTC. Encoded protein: CARLRTPQETQYF. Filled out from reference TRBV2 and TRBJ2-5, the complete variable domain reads EPEVTQTPSHQVTQMGQEVILRCVPISNHLYFYWYRQILGQKVEFLVSFYNNEISEKSEIFDDQFSVERPDGSNFTLKIRSTKLEDSAMYFCARLRTPQETQYFGPGTRLLVL.